This T cell receptor (beta chain) was identified in a study of identical twins. A universal primer site was added by template switching, and unique molecular identifiers were carried by the cDNA. TCRdb called the 5' RACE reads again in MiXCR, with one record for every CDR3 protein. Counted here are about 720,000 distinct CDR3 sequences, 15% to 20% occurring once; the ten biggest clones make up around 14%. Whole-study results and caveats: Analyses of zero insertions could be partly confounded by invariant MAIT and iNKT cells.

Points on this clonotype: Its antigen is unidentified.

These same data were also listed under a study on T cells expressing NK-cell markers. Per that study: Researchers got TCR beta repertoires out of sorted CD3+CD56+NKG2C+, CD3+CD56+NKG2C- and CD3+CD56-NKG2C+ T cells.

The TCR was taken from a woman younger than 30 in good health. The sample consisted of PBMCs.

CDR3 protein: CATQDEASHEQFF. CDR3 DNA sequence: TGTGCCACCCAAGACGAGGCCTCCCATGAGCAGTTCTTC. The J gene is TRBJ2-1, the V gene TRBV12-3 or TRBV12-4; D gene unclear. V dropped 10 bases and J dropped 8 bases, with 18 bases sitting between them. This CDR3 is 13 amino acids long.